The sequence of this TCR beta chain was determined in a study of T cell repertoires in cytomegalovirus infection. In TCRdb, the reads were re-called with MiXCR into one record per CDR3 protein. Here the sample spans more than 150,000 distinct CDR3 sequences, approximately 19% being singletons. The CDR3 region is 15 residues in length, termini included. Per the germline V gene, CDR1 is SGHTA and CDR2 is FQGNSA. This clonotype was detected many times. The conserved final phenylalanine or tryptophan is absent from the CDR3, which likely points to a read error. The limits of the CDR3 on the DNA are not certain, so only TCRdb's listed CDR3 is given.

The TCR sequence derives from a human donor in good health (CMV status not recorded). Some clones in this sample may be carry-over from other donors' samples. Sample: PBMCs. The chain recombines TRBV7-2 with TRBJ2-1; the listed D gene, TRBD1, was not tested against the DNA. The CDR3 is CASSLVGPGPPSAWV.